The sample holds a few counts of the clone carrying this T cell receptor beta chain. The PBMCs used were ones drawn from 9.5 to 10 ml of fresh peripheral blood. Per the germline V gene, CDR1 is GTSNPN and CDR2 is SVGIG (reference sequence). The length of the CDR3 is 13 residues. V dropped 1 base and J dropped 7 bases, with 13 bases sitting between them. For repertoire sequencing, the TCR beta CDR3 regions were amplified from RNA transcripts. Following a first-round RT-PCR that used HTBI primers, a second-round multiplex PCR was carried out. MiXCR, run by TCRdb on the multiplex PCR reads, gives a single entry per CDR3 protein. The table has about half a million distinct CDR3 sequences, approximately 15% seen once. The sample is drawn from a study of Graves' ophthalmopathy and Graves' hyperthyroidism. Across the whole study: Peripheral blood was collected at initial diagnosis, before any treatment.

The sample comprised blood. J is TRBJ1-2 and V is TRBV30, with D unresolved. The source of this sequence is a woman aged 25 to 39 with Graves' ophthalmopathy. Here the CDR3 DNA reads TGTGCCTGGAGTGGGGATAGGCGGTCTGGCTACACCTTC. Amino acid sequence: CAWSGDRRSGYTF.